These 29 T cell receptor beta chains share one sample of origin, sequenced in a study of T-cell reconstitution after alpha-beta-depleted transplantation in children. The library targeted TCRbeta and was prepared with unique molecular identifiers. TCRdb independently ran MiXCR on the PCR reads; one entry per CDR3 protein. The sample has nearly 350,000 distinct CDR3 sequences, around 15% seen once; the top ten hold approximately 44%. The sequencing used PBMCs, mostly from graft donor cells, collected 360 days after TCRalphabeta/CD19-depleted stem cell transplant. These receptors came from a male patient aged 2 to 10 who had a stem cell transplant for acute lymphoblastic leukemia, so the T cells may come from the graft donor.

Many counts were recorded for this clonotype. The V gene is TRBV20-1, the J gene TRBJ2-2; a possible D gene is TRBD2 (7 bases). This CDR3 is built from 17 residues. Germline V lookup: CDR1 DFQATT, CDR2 SNEGSKA (reference sequence). The V end lost 0 bases, the J end lost 5 bases, and 19 bases lay between the germline ends. The CDR3 DNA sequence: TGCAGTGCTAGAGATCGGGGCAGGGGAGGGCGGACCGGGGAGCTGTTTTTT. Protein sequence: CSARDRGRGGRTGELFF.

This clonotype came up a few times. CDR3 residues: CASSGQMGEKLFF. The CDR3 nucleotides read TGTGCCAGCAGTGGACAGATGGGGGAAAAACTGTTTTTT. The chain links TRBV6-6 to TRBJ1-4; D possibly corresponds to TRBD1 (6 bases). Trimming shortened V by 5 bases and J by 8 bases, and 12 bases separated the two germline ends. The CDR3 runs to 13 residues. The germline CDR1 and CDR2 sequences are MNHNY and SVGAGI (reference sequence).

This sequence joins TRBV3-1 and TRBJ2-1; D could derive from TRBD1 or TRBD2 (5 bases each). Germline V lookup: CDR1 LGHDT, CDR2 YNNKEL (reference sequence). Trimming pared 2 bases from V and 5 bases from J, leaving 16 bases between. CDR3 size: 16 residues. The CDR3, as DNA: TGTGCCAGCAGCCAAAAGGCGTGGGGGAACAACAATGAGCAGTTCTTC. Encoded protein: CASSQKAWGNNNEQFF.

This clonotype was seen only a few times. V and J are TRBV4-1 and TRBJ1-1; a possible D gene is TRBD1 (5 bases). Trimming stripped 1 base from V and 6 bases from J, with 9 bases between. Germline V CDR1 and CDR2: MGHRA, YSYEKL. The CDR3 has 13 residues. In DNA, the CDR3 is TGCGCCAGCAGCCAAGGCTACAGGTCTGAAGCTTTCTTT. It codes for CASSQGYRSEAFF.

The chain joins TRBV7-9 to TRBJ2-7; no definite D call. V was clipped by 5 bases and J by 2 bases, with 13 bases between them. The CDR3 covers 14 residues. Looked up from germline, CDR1 is SEHNR and CDR2 is FQNEAQ (reference sequence). As DNA, the CDR3 is TGTGCCAGCAGCCCGCCGCAGAGCACCTACGAGCAGTACTTC. Amino acid sequence: CASSPPQSTYEQYF.

Comment on this clonotype: A single base separates this from a much larger clone, so it may be a read error. The gene calls are TRBV2 and TRBJ2-7, with 7 bases that match TRBD2. CDR3 length equals 16 residues. Germline CDR1 reads SNHLY; CDR2 reads FYNNEI. V was pared by 5 bases and J by 3 bases, with 13 bases of the junction left unmatched. CDR3 in DNA: TGTGCCAGCAGTAGTCCTCCGAGGACTAGAGGCTACGAGCAGTACTTC. Protein: CASSSPPRTRGYEQYF.

This clonotype turned up a few times. V is TRBV20-1 and J is TRBJ2-6; tentatively, D is TRBD2 (6 bases). Germline CDR1 DFQATT, CDR2 SNEGSKA (reference sequence). The V end lost 3 bases, the J end lost 12 bases, and 15 bases lay between the germline ends. CDR3 length: 13 amino acids. The CDR3 DNA is TGCAGTGCTAGTGAGGGCTTGGGAGGCGTCCTGACTTTC. Translation: CSASEGLGGVLTF.

This clonotype was counted only a few times. V is TRBV20-1 and J is TRBJ1-5; the D is unclear. Germline CDR1 reads DFQATT; CDR2 reads SNEGSKA (reference sequence). Trimming took off 1 base at V and 2 bases at J, with 15 bases between the two ends. The CDR3 has 16 residues. The CDR3 DNA is TGCAGTGCTAGAGTATCTGGGGATGGGGGCAATCAGCCCCAGCATTTT. This translates into CSARVSGDGGNQPQHF.

The chain uses TRBV5-1 and TRBJ1-2; D is perhaps TRBD1 (6 bases). The germline V gene has CDR1 SGHRS and CDR2 YFSETQ. The ends were cut back, 4 bases at V and 6 bases at J, with 13 bases in the middle. The CDR3 runs 13 residues. Written as DNA, the CDR3 is TGCGCCAGCAGCCTCGGACAGAGGGATGGCTACACCTTC. Amino acid sequence: CASSLGQRDGYTF.

This chain links TRBV20-1 with TRBJ1-4, with 8 bases identical to TRBD1. From germline, CDR1 is DFQATT and CDR2 SNEGSKA (reference sequence). Unmatched junction bases numbered 8, after V lost 3 bases and J lost 8 bases. The CDR3 covers 14 residues. This CDR3 is CSARRDRYPEKLFF. CDR3 DNA: TGCAGTGCTAGGCGGGACAGGTATCCAGAAAAACTGTTTTTT.

This sequence joins TRBV5-1 and TRBJ2-5, with D maybe TRBD2 (6 bases). CDR3 length: 17 residues. The V end lost 2 bases, the J end lost 3 bases, and 20 bases lay between the germline ends. Germline CDR1 reads SGHRS; CDR2 reads YFSETQ. The CDR3, as DNA: TGCGCCAGCAGCTTAAACCGGACCTGGGGGGTCGAAGAGACCCAGTACTTC. This gives the protein CASSLNRTWGVEETQYF.

This clonotype was observed many times. The chain combines TRBV7-2 with TRBJ2-2; D remains unclear. With 3 bases removed from V and 5 bases from J, the gap between germline ends came to 10 bases. CDR3 length: 14 amino acids. CDR1 SGHTA and CDR2 FQGNSA come from the germline V gene. For the CDR3, the DNA is TGTGCCAGCAGCTTCATAGGCGGAACCGGGGAGCTGTTTTTT. It translates to CASSFIGGTGELFF.

This clonotype occurred many times. The V and J genes are TRBV10-3 and TRBJ1-4, with 9 bases aligning to TRBD1. This CDR3 region has 14 residues. The J segment lost 5 bases and the V segment lost 6 bases, leaving 4 bases of the junction unmatched. CDR1 ENHRY and CDR2 SYGVKD come from the germline V gene. The CDR3 DNA reads TGTGCCATCAGCCTCACAGGGGGCAATGAAAAACTGTTTTTT. This gives the protein CAISLTGGNEKLFF.

V is TRBV25-1 and J is TRBJ2-7, with D possibly matching TRBD2 (6 bases). The V gene's germline CDR1 is MGHDK and CDR2 SYGVNS. CDR3 length: 14 amino acids. V was pared by 0 bases and J by 6 bases, with 12 bases between. The CDR3 is CASSEYGGVSEQYF. CDR3 coding DNA: TGTGCCAGCAGTGAATACGGAGGGGTGAGCGAGCAGTACTTC.

This clonotype was observed at least ten times. Sequence at one end of the junction differs from germline and may be a read error. The chain carries TRBV6-5 and TRBJ2-4; 11 nucleotides align to TRBD2. The CDR3 runs 12 residues. The V gene's germline CDR1 is MNHEY and CDR2 SVGAGI. DNA of the CDR3: TGTGCCAGTCGTCTAGCGGGAGGAACGTCGCACTTC. Protein: CASRLAGGTSHF.

At least ten counts were recorded for this clonotype. In DNA form, the CDR3 reads TGCGCCAGCAGCCCCGCACAGACAGGGGGCTACGAGCAGTACTTC. Translated, it gives CASSPAQTGGYEQYF. The chain employs TRBV5-1 and TRBJ2-7, with 9 bases fitting TRBD1. Germline CDR1 is SGHRS and CDR2 is YFSETQ. With 4 bases clipped from V and 3 bases from J, the junction kept 8 bases outside the gene matches. CDR3 length: 15 residues.

This clonotype was observed a handful of times. The chain employs TRBV5-1 and TRBJ2-1, with D perhaps TRBD1 or TRBD2 (5 bases each). The germline V gene has CDR1 SGHRS and CDR2 YFSETQ. Trimming took 4 bases from V and 9 from J, leaving 17 bases between them. The CDR3 totals 14 residues. The DNA of the CDR3 is TGCGCCAGCAGCCCACTTGGGGGTGGCGCTGAGCAGTTCTTC. This gives the protein CASSPLGGGAEQFF.

The chain joins TRBV7-3 to TRBJ2-6; D is unclear. The CDR3 is made up of 16 amino acids. Germline CDR1 SGHTA, CDR2 FQGTGA. Trimming took off 2 bases at V and 0 bases at J, with 8 bases between the two ends. The DNA of the CDR3 is TGTGCCAGCAGCTTACTGGCCTCCTCTGGGGCCAACGTCCTGACTTTC. Residues: CASSLLASSGANVLTF.

There are many counts of this clonotype. V and J are TRBV5-1 and TRBJ2-5; 8 bases are a match to TRBD1. The CDR3 has 15 residues. The V gene's germline CDR1 is SGHRS and CDR2 YFSETQ. Trimming at V came to 3 bases and at J to 2 bases, leaving 6 bases not matched to a gene. The chain's CDR3 is CASSSPYRGQETQYF. The CDR3 bases are TGCGCCAGCAGCTCCCCTTACAGGGGGCAAGAGACCCAGTACTTC.

There are many counts of this clonotype. This CDR3 reads CAITGYTGELFF. The CDR3 nucleotides are TGTGCCATCACAGGATACACCGGGGAGCTGTTTTTT. V gene TRBV19 combines with J gene TRBJ2-2; perhaps TRBD1 as D (5 bases). V gave up 10 bases and J gave up 3 bases, with 9 bases separating them. Germline V gene sequence: CDR1 LNHDA, CDR2 SQIVND (reference sequence). This CDR3 is 12 amino acids long.

This clonotype was seen at least ten times. The chain joins TRBV27 to TRBJ2-2, with a weak D call TRBD2 (6 bases). This CDR3 is built from 14 residues. Per the germline V gene, CDR1 is MNHEY and CDR2 is SMNVEV (reference sequence). V was shortened by 6 bases and J by 4 bases, with 12 bases between the two germline ends. The CDR3 protein is CASSFGRGTGELFF. The CDR3 coding sequence is TGTGCCAGCAGCTTCGGGCGGGGCACCGGGGAGCTGTTTTTT.

The CDR3 sequence is CASGLVAGREETQYF. The CDR3, as DNA: TGTGCTAGTGGTTTGGTAGCGGGAAGGGAAGAGACCCAGTACTTC. The chain has TRBV12-5 and TRBJ2-5; 7 bases agree with TRBD2. There are 15 residues in the CDR3. The V segment lost 0 bases and the J segment 3 bases; nucleotides outside the gene matches: 4. Germline CDR1 is LGHNT and CDR2 is FRNRAP.

There are many counts of this clonotype. The gene calls are TRBV5-1 and TRBJ2-7, with a tentative D call TRBD1 (5 bases). Germline CDR1 reads SGHRS; CDR2 reads YFSETQ. Trimming removed 5 bases from V and 0 bases from J, with 15 bases in between. The CDR3 spans 15 residues. Here the CDR3 DNA reads TGCGCCAGCAGAGGAGACAGCCAAAGCTCCTACGAGCAGTACTTC. This translates into CASRGDSQSSYEQYF.

This chain uses TRBV4-3 with TRBJ2-5; D not certain. The V gene lost 0 bases and the J gene lost 2 bases, with 10 bases spanning the gap. CDR1 and CDR2 (germline): LGHNA, YSLEER. The CDR3 totals 15 residues. The CDR3 nucleotides read TGCGCCAGCAGCCAAGATTGGGTCGGACAAGAGACCCAGTACTTC. Amino acid sequence: CASSQDWVGQETQYF.

There are a few counts of this clonotype. The chain is built from TRBV5-6 and TRBJ1-5; the match to TRBD1 covers 8 bases. The ends lost 2 bases at V and 7 bases at J; junction bases unmatched: 5. Germline V lookup: CDR1 SGHDT, CDR2 YYEEEE. This CDR3 has 14 amino acids. The CDR3 coding sequence is TGTGCCAGCAGCTTCATGACAGGGGAGCAGCCCCAGCATTTT. This translates into CASSFMTGEQPQHF.

The table lists this clonotype with a few counts. The chain is built from TRBV6-2 or TRBV6-3 and TRBJ2-2, with 8 nucleotides matching TRBD1. The CDR3 runs 18 residues. CDR1 and CDR2 from the germline V gene are MNHEY and SVGEGT. V dropped 2 bases and J dropped 1; count of bases not matched to a gene: 9. The CDR3 nucleotides are TGTGCCAGCAGTTACCCTCCTGCCGGGACAGGGAACACCGGGGAGCTGTTTTTT. Amino acids: CASSYPPAGTGNTGELFF.

The rearrangement links TRBV20-1 to TRBJ2-1, with TRBD2 identical over 11 bases. This CDR3 has 15 amino acids. The germline V gene has CDR1 DFQATT and CDR2 SNEGSKA (reference sequence). V gave up 4 bases and J gave up 3 bases; unmatched junction bases: 5. Written as DNA, the CDR3 is TGCAGTGCTACGACTAGCGGGATGATCTACAATGAGCAGTTCTTC. Amino acid sequence: CSATTSGMIYNEQFF.

The chain uses TRBV7-2 and TRBJ2-3; D is perhaps TRBD1 or TRBD2 (7 bases each). Per germline, CDR1 SGHTA and CDR2 FQGNSA. Trimming shortened V by 5 bases and J by 8 bases, and 20 bases separated the two germline ends. The length of the CDR3 is 15 residues. The DNA for the CDR3 is TGTGCCAGCAGCCCGAGCGGGGTCCAGGGGGGTACGCAGTATTTT. As protein: CASSPSGVQGGTQYF.

This clonotype was seen a handful of times. The chain recombines TRBV4-2 with TRBJ2-2, with 9 bases aligning to TRBD1. Germline loops: CDR1 LGHNA, CDR2 YNFKEQ. Germline trimming cut 3 bases from V and 0 bases from J; bases unmatched to any gene: 11. CDR3 length: 19 amino acids. CDR3 region: CASSHHPVGDRANTGELFF. CDR3 nucleotide sequence: TGTGCCAGCAGCCACCATCCCGTGGGGGACAGGGCGAACACCGGGGAGCTGTTTTTT.